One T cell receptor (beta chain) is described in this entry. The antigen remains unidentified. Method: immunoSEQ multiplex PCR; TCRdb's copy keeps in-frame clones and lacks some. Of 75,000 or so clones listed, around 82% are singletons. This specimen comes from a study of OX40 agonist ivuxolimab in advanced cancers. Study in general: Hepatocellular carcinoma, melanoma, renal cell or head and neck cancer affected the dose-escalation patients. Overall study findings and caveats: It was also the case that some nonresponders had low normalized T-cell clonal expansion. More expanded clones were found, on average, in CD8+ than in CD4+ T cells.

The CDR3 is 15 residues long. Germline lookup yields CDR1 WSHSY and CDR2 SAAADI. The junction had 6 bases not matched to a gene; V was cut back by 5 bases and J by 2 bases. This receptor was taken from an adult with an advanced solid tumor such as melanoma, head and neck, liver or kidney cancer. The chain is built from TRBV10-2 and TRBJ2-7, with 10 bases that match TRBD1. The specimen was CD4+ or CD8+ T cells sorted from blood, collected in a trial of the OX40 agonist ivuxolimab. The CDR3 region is CASSYSGQGTYEQYF. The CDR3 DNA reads TGCGCCAGCAGTTATTCGGGACAGGGGACCTACGAGCAGTACTTC.